This T cell receptor (beta chain) was sequenced during a study of blood T cell repertoires in COVID-19. In the study overall: Italy, Spain and the United States were the sources of the convalescent and acute COVID-19 samples. T cells, B-cell-depleted T cells, or PBMCs supplied cDNA or gDNA.

Per the original data handling: Estimated nucleated cell counts came from reference gene primer amplification. The repertoire was sequenced with immunoSEQ multiplex PCR; TCRdb's copy has only in-frame clones and lacks some. That table gives V, J and clone size, and the DNA gave D and trimming. The sample has 100,000 to 150,000 clones, 55% to 70% seen once. Per the germline V gene, CDR1 is SGHNT and CDR2 is YENEEA. Trimming at V came to 5 bases and at J to 7 bases, leaving 4 bases not matched to a gene. There are 14 residues in the CDR3. The TCR comes from a woman in her seventies with acute or convalescent COVID-19. Sequences were obtained from peripheral blood. The chain uses TRBV11-3 and TRBJ2-2; the match to TRBD1 covers 10 bases. This CDR3 is CASSPRTGGGELFF. The CDR3 nucleotides read TGTGCCAGCAGCCCACGGACAGGGGGCGGGGAGCTGTTTTTT.